This TCR beta chain is drawn from a study of OX40 agonist ivuxolimab in advanced cancers. Study at large: Patient treatment consisted of intravenous ivuxolimab administration every 2 weeks at 0.01 to 10 mg/kg. Of the participants, under 50% had some prior anti-PD-1, anti-PD-L1 or anti-CTLA-4 therapy, which was allowed.

The assay was immunoSEQ multiplex PCR, and TCRdb's table has in-frame clones only and misses some. The table shows some 43,000 clones, with more than 75% occurring only once. Germline loops: CDR1 MDHEN, CDR2 SYDVKM. Trimming removed 6 bases at V and 4 bases at J, with 15 bases between. CDR3 length equals 15 residues. Overall study findings and caveats: Antigen specificity of clonally expanded peripheral T cells was not established.

Autoimmune disease history or systemic immunosuppression barred patients. A remark on this clone: Antigen unknown.

The J gene is TRBJ1-4, the V gene TRBV28, with D hard to call. The input for sequencing was CD4+ or CD8+ T cells sorted from blood, taken in a trial of the OX40 agonist ivuxolimab. This sequence was found in an adult with an advanced solid tumor such as melanoma, head and neck, liver or kidney cancer. The CDR3 here is CASSPVAGFNEKLFF. The DNA for the CDR3 is TGTGCCAGCAGCCCCGTGGCAGGATTTAATGAAAAACTGTTTTTT.